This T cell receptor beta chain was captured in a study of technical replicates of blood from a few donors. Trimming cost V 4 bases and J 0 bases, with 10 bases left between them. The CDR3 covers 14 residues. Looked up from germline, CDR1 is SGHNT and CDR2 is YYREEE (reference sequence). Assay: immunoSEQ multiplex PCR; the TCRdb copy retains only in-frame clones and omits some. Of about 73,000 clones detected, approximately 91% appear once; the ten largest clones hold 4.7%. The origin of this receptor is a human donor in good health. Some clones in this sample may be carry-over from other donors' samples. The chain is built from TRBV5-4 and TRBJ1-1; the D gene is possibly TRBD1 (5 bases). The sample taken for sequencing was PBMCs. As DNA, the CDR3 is TGTGCCAGCAGCAAAAGACAGTTGAACACTGAAGCTTTCTTT. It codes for CASSKRQLNTEAFF.